These T cell receptor beta chains were read from a single sample in a study of T cell repertoires in cytomegalovirus infection. TCRdb analysed the reads with MiXCR anew, one entry per CDR3 protein. Among fewer than 900,000 distinct CDR3 sequences listed, around 29% were seen once. Their antigens are not known. This specimen consisted of cultured CD8+ T cells from PBMCs, obtained from culture after CMV antigen stimulation. The origin of the receptors is a human donor in good health (CMV status not recorded). Some clones in this sample may be carry-over from other donors' samples. The CDR3 runs from the conserved cysteine through the conserved F or W. The listing skips clone size in some rows; elsewhere it reads once, few, many or a size class.

v_call,j_call,clone_size,cdr3_aa
TRBV6-1,TRBJ2-3,.,CASSSPWGSEADTQYF
TRBV7-9,TRBJ1-1,.,CASSSAPGQGPPGNTEAFF
TRBV7-9,TRBJ1-2,many,CASSLPPKNYGYTF
TRBV6-1,TRBJ2-2,.,CASSDSVAGGELFF
TRBV7-8,TRBJ1-5,many,CASSLGGPGDNQPQHF
TRBV27,TRBJ1-4,few,CASSSRRRNNEKLFF
TRBV6-2/TRBV6-3,TRBJ2-2,.,CASSYLREDTGELFF
TRBV10-3,TRBJ2-1,.,CAISEVTYYQAPIEQFF
TRBV6-4,TRBJ2-6,many,CASSDNSGANVLTF
TRBV4-1,TRBJ2-5,few,CASSQVQTRQETQYF
TRBV27,TRBJ2-1,.,CASSLTSGAYNEQVF
TRBV25-1,TRBJ2-4,.,CASSDPDGGLSKNIQYF
TRBV4-1,TRBJ1-3,.,CASSQDPTGDLPVGNTIYF
TRBV7-6,TRBJ2-1,.,CASSLDDDEQFF
TRBV24-1,TRBJ2-3,few,CATSAWGTDTQYF
TRBV6-6,TRBJ1-4,.,CASSYVGKNEKLFF
TRBV20-1,TRBJ1-1,.,CSARYRGFAEAFF
TRBV6-2/TRBV6-3,TRBJ2-3,few,CASSDPGLETDTQYF
TRBV19,TRBJ1-4,once,CASSEQGEVEKLFF
TRBV12-3/TRBV12-4,TRBJ2-3,many,CASTPGQAYTDTQYF
TRBV4-1,TRBJ1-1,few,CASSQGTMNTEAFF
TRBV13,TRBJ1-5,few,CASSLELNQPQHF
TRBV19,TRBJ1-1,.,CASSIGAGMNTEAFF
TRBV12-3/TRBV12-4,TRBJ1-1,few,CASSFITGGPRHSNTEAFF
TRBV11-3,TRBJ2-2,few,CASSLGRQGQNTGELFF
TRBV7-9,TRBJ1-2,few,CASSFRDSDNYGYTF
TRBV7-8,TRBJ2-1,many,CASRSGFEQFF
TRBV7-7,TRBJ1-1,few,CASSLVAHKNTEAFF
TRBV7-9,TRBJ2-5,few,CASSLEEGAKTQYF
TRBV7-9,TRBJ1-1,.,CASSRAPNTEAFF
TRBV14,TRBJ1-1,.,CASSQDAGMVSEAFF
TRBV19,TRBJ2-6,.,CASSVGRMGANVLTF
TRBV20-1,TRBJ2-1,.,CSARYGGAYEQFF
TRBV27,TRBJ1-6,.,CASSLSGGFNSPLHF
TRBV12-3/TRBV12-4,TRBJ2-5,.,CASSPWGLAVQETQYF
TRBV27,TRBJ2-7,few,CASKLSGHQSYEQYF
TRBV27,TRBJ1-5,.,CASGPETGTGQPQHF
TRBV13,TRBJ1-2,many,CASSLGDRDYTF
TRBV7-6,TRBJ2-3,many,CASSSPSGGAGDTQYF
TRBV24-1,TRBJ1-1,.,CATSDPAGEEAFF
TRBV19,TRBJ1-1,.,CASSIDPPAWTGFGSWTEAFF
TRBV5-6,TRBJ2-7,.,CASTAESHYEQYF
TRBV19,TRBJ1-1,few,CASSGLQGGTEAFF
TRBV5-1,TRBJ2-3,.,CASGPKGGSTDTQYF
TRBV12-3/TRBV12-4,TRBJ2-7,few,CASSFTGVHEQYF
TRBV27,TRBJ1-2,few,CASGPTGVLGYTF
TRBV19,TRBJ1-2,few,CASSIPGTGELDGYTF
TRBV5-4,TRBJ1-1,.,CASQPKVNTEAFF
TRBV7-8,TRBJ2-1,few,CASSLGPTGDPYNEQFF
TRBV9,TRBJ1-3,.,CASSPGGSIVGNTIYF
TRBV20-1,TRBJ2-3,few,CSARPTSGVREGRQYF
TRBV7-2,TRBJ1-1,few,CASSHRQGANSRKAFF